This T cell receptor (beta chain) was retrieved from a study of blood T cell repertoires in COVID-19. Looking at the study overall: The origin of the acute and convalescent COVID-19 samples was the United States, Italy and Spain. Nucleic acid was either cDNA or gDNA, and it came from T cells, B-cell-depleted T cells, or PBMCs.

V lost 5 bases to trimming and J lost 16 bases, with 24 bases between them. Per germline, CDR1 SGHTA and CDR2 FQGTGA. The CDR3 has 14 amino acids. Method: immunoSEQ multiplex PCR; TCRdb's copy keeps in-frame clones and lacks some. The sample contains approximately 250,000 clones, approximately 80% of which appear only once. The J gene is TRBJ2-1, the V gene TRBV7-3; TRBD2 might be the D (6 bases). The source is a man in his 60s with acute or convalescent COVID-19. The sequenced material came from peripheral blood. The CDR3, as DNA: TGTGCCAGCAGCCCGGAGACTGGCGGGGTGCCACGCTTCTTC. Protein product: CASSPETGGVPRFF.